The next 30 T cell receptor beta chains were all read from a single sample in a study of blood T cell repertoires in COVID-19. Sequencing was performed with immunoSEQ multiplex PCR; in TCRdb, only in-frame clones are kept and a portion is missing. This table has 150,000 or so clones, around 80% appearing once. Sequencing was carried out using PBMCs or T cells enriched from blood (not recorded which). The receptors were sampled from a woman between 45 and 65 years old who had recovered from COVID-19.

The chain links TRBV29-1 to TRBJ1-3, with TRBD1 as a possible D gene (6 bases). V was clipped by 4 bases and J by 1 base, with 8 bases between them. CDR1 and CDR2 from the germline V gene are SQVTM and ANQGSEA. The CDR3 runs 13 residues. The CDR3 loop reads CSVADRSGNTIYF. CDR3 DNA sequence: TGCAGCGTTGCTGACAGGTCTGGAAACACCATATATTTT.

Ten or more counts support this clone. This chain uses TRBV28 with TRBJ2-1; 8 bases map to TRBD2. CDR1 is MDHEN and CDR2 is SYDVKM in the germline V gene. V lost 5 bases and J lost 1; bases outside the gene matches: 4. The CDR3 loop spans 15 amino acids. DNA of the CDR3: TGTGCCAGCAGTGGAGCGGGAGCGTCCTACAATGAGCAGTTCTTC. Encoded protein: CASSGAGASYNEQFF.

The chain employs TRBV18 and TRBJ1-3; D is unclear. Germline V gene data show CDR1 as KGHSH and CDR2 as LQKENI. Trimming took off 1 base at V and 0 bases at J, with 7 bases between the two ends. This CDR3 has 15 amino acids. The CDR3 spells CASSPREDSGNTIYF. The CDR3 nucleotides are TGTGCCAGCTCACCACGTGAGGACTCTGGAAACACCATATATTTT.

The J gene is TRBJ1-1, the V gene TRBV6-5; no definite D call. The CDR3 loop spans 13 amino acids. V dropped 2 bases and J dropped 11 bases, with 15 bases sitting between them. The germline V gene encodes CDR1 MNHEY and CDR2 SVGAGI. The CDR3, as DNA: TGTGCCAGCAGTTACCCCAGACCGGGGTCGGCTTTCTTT. Protein: CASSYPRPGSAFF.

In this sample, this clone turned up a few times. This rearrangement joins TRBV7-3 to TRBJ2-1; 10 nucleotides agree with TRBD1. Germline lookup yields CDR1 SGHTA and CDR2 FQGTGA. This CDR3 comprises 15 residues. V lost 5 bases and J lost 3; bases outside the gene matches: 4. CDR3 region: CASSEDRGDYNEQFF. CDR3 bases: TGTGCCAGCAGCGAGGACAGGGGGGACTACAATGAGCAGTTCTTC.

J is TRBJ1-2 and V is TRBV2, with 11 bases that match TRBD1. Germline-derived CDR1 and CDR2 are SNHLY and FYNNEI. This CDR3 region has 17 residues. J gave up 2 bases and V 6 bases, and 11 bases lay outside the gene matches. The CDR3 reads CASRRGQGVLLNYGYTF. The DNA for the CDR3 is TGTGCCAGCAGAAGGGGACAGGGGGTACTTCTAAACTATGGCTACACCTTC.

The table lists this clone with a count of one. The chain employs TRBV18 and TRBJ1-1; D is possibly TRBD1 (5 bases). Germline CDR1 reads KGHSH; CDR2 reads LQKENI. V dropped 3 bases and J dropped 1 base, with 12 bases sitting between them. The CDR3 contains 15 residues. CDR3 in amino acids: CASSPREVGNTEAFF. DNA of the CDR3: TGTGCCAGCTCACCCAGGGAGGTGGGGAACACTGAAGCTTTCTTT. The full variable domain, rest sourced from reference TRBV18 and TRBJ1-1, is NAGVMQNPRHLVRRRGQEARLRCSPMKGHSHVYWYRQLPEEGLKFMVYLQKENIIDESGMPKERFSAEFPKEGPSILRIQQVVRGDSAAYFCASSPREVGNTEAFFGQGTRLTVV.

This chain links TRBV9 with TRBJ2-1, with a tentative D call TRBD1 (7 bases). The germline V gene encodes CDR1 SGDLS and CDR2 YYNGEE. Deletions cut 3 bases from V and 2 bases from J, with 18 bases between. There are 17 residues in the CDR3. The CDR3 DNA follows: TGTGCCAGCAGCGAGGGGGGACAGCGGAGCCCCTACAATGAGCAGTTCTTC. It specifies CASSEGGQRSPYNEQFF.

The chain has TRBV18 and TRBJ1-3, with 7 bases aligning to TRBD1. Trimming at V came to 3 bases and at J to 3 bases, leaving 5 bases not matched to a gene. The CDR3 sequence is 15 residues long. Germline CDR1 is KGHSH and CDR2 is LQKENI. DNA for the CDR3: TGTGCCAGCTCACCGACCAGGGGGGATGGAAACACCATATATTTT. Encoded protein: CASSPTRGDGNTIYF.

This chain uses TRBV6-1 with TRBJ1-6, with a possible D match to TRBD1 (6 bases). Between the trimmed V and J ends, which lost 4 bases and 15 bases, there was a span of 28 bases. The V gene's germline CDR1 is MNHNS and CDR2 SASEGT. CDR3 length: 17 amino acids. DNA for the CDR3: TGTGCCAGCAGTGCTTCAACACCGGGACAAACGGGAAATCTCCTCCACTTT. This encodes CASSASTPGQTGNLLHF.

The chain carries TRBV7-9 and TRBJ1-1, with 9 bases lining up with TRBD1. V was pared by 5 bases and J by 5 bases, with 6 bases of the junction left unmatched. Germline CDR1 reads SEHNR; CDR2 reads FQNEAQ (reference sequence). The CDR3 totals 14 residues. Written as DNA, the CDR3 is TGTGCCAGCAGCATATTAGGACAGGGGACTGAAGCTTTCTTT. Its translation: CASSILGQGTEAFF.

This clone was detected once. This chain joins TRBV19 and TRBJ1-2; 9 bases are a match to TRBD1. V trimming: 7 bases; J trimming: 4 bases; junction bases outside the gene matches: 10. Germline V gives CDR1 LNHDA, CDR2 SQIVND (reference sequence). This CDR3 is built from 15 residues. CDR3 in amino acids: CASKPGQGISYGYTF. CDR3 nucleotides: TGTGCCAGTAAGCCGGGACAGGGAATTTCCTATGGCTACACCTTC.

This clone occurred once. The rearrangement uses TRBV4-3 and TRBJ2-2; 7 nucleotides match TRBD2. Germline loops: CDR1 LGHNA, CDR2 YSLEER. The junction had 2 bases not matched to a gene; V was cut back by 0 bases and J by 7 bases. CDR3 length equals 14 residues. The DNA for the CDR3 is TGCGCCAGCAGCCAAGAGTGGACTAGCGGGGAGCTGTTTTTT. Translated, it gives CASSQEWTSGELFF.

This clone was seen only a few times. The J gene is TRBJ2-7, the V gene TRBV28, with D possibly TRBD1 on 6 matching bases. V lost 5 bases, J lost 6 bases, and 17 bases lay in between. From germline, CDR1 is MDHEN and CDR2 SYDVKM. The CDR3 runs to 14 residues. CDR3 sequence: CASSPSQGMSEQYF. In DNA form, the CDR3 reads TGTGCCAGCAGTCCGTCACAGGGTATGAGCGAGCAGTACTTC.

V and J are TRBV19 and TRBJ2-7; weak D call: TRBD1 (6 bases). The germline gives CDR1 LNHDA, CDR2 SQIVND (reference sequence). The CDR3 length is 14 residues. The V and J ends lost 4 bases and 2 bases respectively, with 12 bases between them. The CDR3 coding sequence is TGTGCCAGTAGTAAGTTGGGGGCGACCTACGAGCAGTACTTC. This translates into CASSKLGATYEQYF.

The chain is built from TRBV7-6 and TRBJ2-3; unclear D gene. Germline V lookup: CDR1 SGHVS, CDR2 FNYEAQ. The CDR3 sequence is 16 residues long. V was shortened by 0 bases and J by 0 bases, with 10 bases between the two germline ends. CDR3 residues: CASSLAMGSSTDTQYF. CDR3 nucleotides: TGTGCCAGCAGCTTAGCAATGGGCAGTAGCACAGATACGCAGTATTTT.

J is TRBJ2-3 and V is TRBV19; TRBD2 matches 8 bases. V was pared by 7 bases and J by 1 base, with 4 bases of the junction left unmatched. The CDR3 contains 14 residues. The germline CDR1 and CDR2 sequences are LNHDA and SQIVND (reference sequence). The CDR3 region has the DNA TGTGCCAGTAAGCGGGAGATGGGCACAGATACGCAGTATTTT. This codes for CASKREMGTDTQYF.

With regard to this clone: At one end, the junction sequence differs from germline, possibly due to a read error. The rearrangement uses TRBV5-4 and TRBJ1-1; no reliable D call. The CDR3 length is 14 residues. Per germline, CDR1 SGHNT and CDR2 YYREEE (reference sequence). In DNA form, the CDR3 reads TGTGCCAGCAGTTTGGATTCCCAGAACACTGAAGCTTTCTTT. Translating gives CASSLDSQNTEAFF.

The chain recombines TRBV27 with TRBJ2-1, with TRBD1 as a possible D gene (6 bases). This CDR3 is 16 amino acids long. From germline, CDR1 is MNHEY and CDR2 SMNVEV (reference sequence). Trimming took 6 bases from V and 6 from J, leaving 21 bases between them. CDR3 nucleotides: TGTGCCAGCAGGACAAGCGATTATCAGGGGTCCAATGAGCAGTTCTTC. The encoded protein is CASRTSDYQGSNEQFF.

The chain links TRBV2 to TRBJ1-5; D remains ambiguous. Germline V lookup: CDR1 SNHLY, CDR2 FYNNEI. The CDR3 has 13 amino acids. V shed 5 bases and J shed 4 bases, with 9 bases lying between them. The CDR3 DNA follows: TGTGCCAGCAGTTACATGGAGAATCAGCCCCAGCATTTT. Amino acids: CASSYMENQPQHF.

This rearrangement joins TRBV7-2 to TRBJ1-1; 8 nucleotides match TRBD1. J was trimmed by 11 bases and V by 3 bases; bases with no gene match: 8. Per the germline V gene, CDR1 is SGHTA and CDR2 is FQGNSA. The CDR3 runs 13 residues. The CDR3 loop reads CASSLGQAQRAFF. The DNA for the CDR3 is TGTGCCAGCAGCTTGGGACAGGCCCAGAGGGCTTTCTTT.

The gene calls are TRBV2 and TRBJ2-7, with 8 bases lining up with TRBD1. Germline V gene sequence: CDR1 SNHLY, CDR2 FYNNEI. The CDR3 covers 15 residues. V was pared by 2 bases and J by 2 bases, with 5 bases of the junction left unmatched. Written as DNA, the CDR3 is TGTGCCAGCAGTGAACAACAGGGGGGCACCTACGAGCAGTACTTC. Its translation is CASSEQQGGTYEQYF. Using reference TRBV2 and TRBJ2-7 for the parts outside the CDR3, the full variable domain is EPEVTQTPSHQVTQMGQEVILRCVPISNHLYFYWYRQILGQKVEFLVSFYNNEISEKSEIFDDQFSVERPDGSNFTLKIRSTKLEDSAMYFCASSEQQGGTYEQYFGPGTRLTVT.

J is TRBJ2-3 and V is TRBV5-6; D gene ambiguous. The CDR3 is made up of 12 amino acids. V was clipped by 0 bases and J by 4 bases, with 3 bases between them. The germline gives CDR1 SGHDT, CDR2 YYEEEE. The DNA of the CDR3 is TGTGCCAGCAGCTTGGTCGCAGATACGCAGTATTTT. It translates to CASSLVADTQYF.

J is TRBJ2-1 and V is TRBV29-1, with TRBD2 identical over 8 bases. There are 16 residues in the CDR3. Germline trimming cut 4 bases from V and 0 bases from J; bases unmatched to any gene: 8. Germline CDR1 is SQVTM and CDR2 is ANQGSEA. The CDR3 sequence is CSVAGLAGPSYNEQFF. The CDR3 nucleotides read TGCAGCGTTGCGGGCCTAGCGGGCCCCTCCTACAATGAGCAGTTCTTC.

The chain combines TRBV29-1 with TRBJ2-1; 8 bases align to TRBD1. Unmatched junction bases numbered 7, after V lost 6 bases and J lost 0 bases. Germline CDR1 reads SQVTM; CDR2 reads ANQGSEA. The CDR3 spans 15 residues. Here the CDR3 reads CSVRQGSTSYNEQFF. The CDR3 coding sequence is TGCAGCGTCCGACAGGGGAGTACCTCCTACAATGAGCAGTTCTTC.

The chain has TRBV5-4 and TRBJ1-5, with a possible D match to TRBD1 (5 bases). CDR3 length: 13 amino acids. The germline gives CDR1 SGHNT, CDR2 YYREEE (reference sequence). V shed 5 bases and J shed 3 bases, with 9 bases lying between them. As DNA, the CDR3 is TGTGCCAGCAGTAGGGGTAACAATCAGCCCCAGCATTTT. Translating it yields CASSRGNNQPQHF.

The count of this clone is one. The chain recombines TRBV28 with TRBJ2-2; TRBD1 aligns across 10 bases. Germline values: CDR1 MDHEN, CDR2 SYDVKM. The CDR3 covers 15 residues. V lost 7 bases and J lost 5; bases outside the gene matches: 7. CDR3 bases: TGTGCCAGCAAGTGGGACAGGGGTGATACCGGGGAGCTGTTTTTT. It specifies CASKWDRGDTGELFF.

This rearrangement joins TRBV19 to TRBJ1-1; maybe TRBD1 (5 bases). Germline V gene sequence: CDR1 LNHDA, CDR2 SQIVND (reference sequence). CDR3 length: 13 amino acids. Trimming shortened V by 5 bases and J by 4 bases, and 11 bases separated the two germline ends. The CDR3 region is CASSSQTVTEAFF. In nucleotides, the CDR3 is TGTGCCAGTAGTTCCCAGACAGTCACTGAAGCTTTCTTT. The entire variable domain, with the rest obtained from reference TRBV19 and TRBJ1-1, is as follows: DGGITQSPKYLFRKEGQNVTLSCEQNLNHDAMYWYRQDPGQGLRLIYYSQIVNDFQKGDIAEGYSVSREKKESFPLTVTSAQKNPTAFYLCASSSQTVTEAFFGQGTRLTVV.

The chain employs TRBV5-1 and TRBJ1-6; tentatively, D is TRBD1 (5 bases). Trimming stripped 1 base from V and 0 bases from J, with 14 bases between. Germline values: CDR1 SGHRS, CDR2 YFSETQ. The CDR3 runs 18 residues. The CDR3 reads CASSLWGDPSSYNSPLHF. In DNA, the CDR3 is TGCGCCAGCAGCTTGTGGGGGGACCCGAGCTCCTATAATTCACCCCTCCACTTT. Filled out from reference TRBV5-1 and TRBJ1-6, the complete variable domain reads KAGVTQTPRYLIKTRGQQVTLSCSPISGHRSVSWYQQTPGQGLQFLFEYFSETQRNKGNFPGRFSGRQFSNSRSEMNVSTLELGDSALYLCASSLWGDPSSYNSPLHFGNGTRLTVT.

V and J are TRBV6-9 and TRBJ2-3; D is possibly TRBD2 (6 bases). The germline CDR1 and CDR2 sequences are MNHGY and SVAAGI. The CDR3 contains 16 residues. Trimming stripped 4 bases from V and 6 bases from J, with 20 bases between. CDR3 nucleotide sequence: TGTGCCAGCAGTTCCACTGGGGGACTTAACACCGATACGCAGTATTTT. Its translation is CASSSTGGLNTDTQYF.